Listed below are T cell receptor beta chains from one sample, sequenced in a study of T cell responses to AZD1222 COVID-19 vaccine. Repertoires were generated with immunoSEQ multiplex PCR, while TCRdb's copy carries only in-frame clones and drops some. This sample has about 130,000 clones, with around 90% found just once. This specimen consisted of peripheral blood, obtained 28 days after the second AZD1222 dose. Receptor source: an adult who received the AZD1222 COVID-19 vaccine. Both conserved end residues are part of each CDR3. The order of the fields is V gene, D gene, clone size, J gene, CDR3 DNA, CDR3 protein. A D gene is named only where the DNA matches it firmly. Clone size, where shown, is once, few, many, or a class for clones that have expanded.

>TRBV2|TRBD2|-|TRBJ2-7
TGTGCCAGCCGCCAGGGGGCAGGACTAGCGGGAGTGGAGCAGTACTTC
CASRQGAGLAGVEQYF
>TRBV20-1|-|few|TRBJ1-2
TGCAGTGCAGAGAGAGGCTATGGCTACACCTTC
CSAERGYGYTF
>TRBV3-1/TRBV3-2|-|-|TRBJ1-3
TGTGCCAGCAGCCAGGGGGCCGATTTCTCTGGAAACACCATATATTTT
CASSQGADFSGNTIYF
>TRBV7-9|-|-|TRBJ1-5
TGTGCCAGCAGCTTAGGCCAGGGAGACCATCAGCCCCAGCATTTT
CASSLGQGDHQPQHF
>TRBV2|TRBD1|-|TRBJ2-5
TGTGCCAGCAGGGCCCGGACAGGAGCCCAAGAGACCCAGTACTTC
CASRARTGAQETQYF
>TRBV6-5|-|-|TRBJ2-5
TGTGCCAGCAGGACCGGCAGGGGACAAGAGACCCAGTACTTC
CASRTGRGQETQYF
>TRBV7-9|-|-|TRBJ2-7
TGTGCCAGCAGCCCAACGACGGCCGGCTCCTACGAGCAGTACTTC
CASSPTTAGSYEQYF
>TRBV18|TRBD1|-|TRBJ1-3
TGTGCCAGCTCACTTACCGGGACAGGGAGTGGAAACACCATATATTTT
CASSLTGTGSGNTIYF
>TRBV7-9|-|few|TRBJ2-7
TGTGCCAGCAGCTTAGACATCACCCACGAGCAGTACTTC
CASSLDITHEQYF
>TRBV6-2/TRBV6-3|-|-|TRBJ1-5
TGTGCCAGCAGCCCCCCTGGGGGCTATAGCAATCAGCCCCAGCATTTT
CASSPPGGYSNQPQHF
>TRBV11-2|-|-|TRBJ2-5
TGTGCCAGCAGCTTAGGGTCCCGAGAGACCCAGTACTTC
CASSLGSRETQYF
>TRBV5-6|-|-|TRBJ1-3
TGTGCCAGCAGCTTGAGAGGGGGGTCTGGAAACACCATATATTTT
CASSLRGGSGNTIYF
>TRBV11-3|TRBD2|few|TRBJ2-7
TGTGCCAGCAGCTTAAATGGAGCGGGAGAAGACGAGCAGTACTTC
CASSLNGAGEDEQYF
>TRBV3-1/TRBV3-2|-|-|TRBJ1-3
TGTGCCAGCAGCCAAGCGGCCGGAAACACCATATATTTT
CASSQAAGNTIYF
>TRBV6-1|-|-|TRBJ2-1
TGTGCCAGCAGTGAAGGCCAGAAGGGCAATGAGCAGTTCTTC
CASSEGQKGNEQFF